This paragraph reports one T cell receptor beta chain. This sample stems from a study of blood T cell repertoires in COVID-19. Across the study: Nucleic acid was either cDNA or gDNA, and it came from T cells, B-cell-depleted T cells, or PBMCs.

The V end lost 7 bases, the J end lost 3 bases, and 16 bases lay between the germline ends. Germline lookup yields CDR1 MNHEY and CDR2 SMNVEV (reference sequence). The CDR3 has 15 amino acids. TCRdb's table, derived via immunoSEQ multiplex PCR, lists solely in-frame clones and lacks some. The sample holds about 71,000 clones; 70% to 90% are singletons and the top ten take 2%. The TCR originated in a man younger than 40 with acute or convalescent COVID-19. The chain links TRBV27 to TRBJ2-1, with D perhaps matching TRBD2 (6 bases). Material: peripheral blood. The CDR3 here is CASTPDGSFYNEQFF. Here the CDR3 DNA reads TGTGCCAGCACCCCCGACGGGAGCTTCTACAATGAGCAGTTCTTC.